Listed below are T cell receptor beta chains from one sample, sequenced in a study of shared clonotypes between healthy human individuals. Sequencing was performed with immunoSEQ multiplex PCR; in TCRdb, only in-frame clones are kept and a portion is missing. This sample has about 1,900,000 clones, with roughly 94% found just once. The sequencing sample was made of naive CD8+ T cells sorted from blood. The receptors originated from a man aged 18 to 30 in good health. The CDR3 runs from the conserved cysteine through the conserved F or W. D genes are given only for firm matches. Where a row states a size, it is once, few, many or the class of an expanded clone; other rows omit it.

TRBV7-6	once	TRBJ2-7	TRBD2	CASSLDAGGLYEQYF	TGTGCCAGCAGCTTAGATGCGGGGGGACTCTACGAGCAGTACTTC
TRBV30	-	TRBJ1-1	-	CAWSVTQNTEAFF	TGTGCCTGGAGTGTAACCCAGAACACTGAAGCTTTCTTT
TRBV5-6	-	TRBJ1-1	TRBD1	CASRAGTGNTEAFF	TGTGCCAGCAGGGCCGGGACAGGGAACACTGAAGCTTTCTTT
TRBV27	-	TRBJ2-7	-	CASSSGASSYEQYF	TGTGCCAGCTCCTCCGGGGCGAGCTCCTACGAGCAGTACTTC
TRBV6-1	-	TRBJ2-1	TRBD1	CASSEAGWDRYNEQFF	TGTGCCAGCAGTGAAGCGGGATGGGACAGATACAATGAGCAGTTCTTC
TRBV4-2	-	TRBJ2-7	-	CASSQAVDVHPYEQYF	TGTGCCAGCAGCCAAGCGGTGGATGTTCACCCCTACGAGCAGTACTTC
TRBV11-2	-	TRBJ1-4	-	CASSLGGVATNEKLFF	TGTGCCAGCAGCTTGGGAGGAGTTGCAACTAATGAAAAACTGTTTTTT
TRBV29-1	-	TRBJ2-1	TRBD1	CSVPGQSYNEQFF	TGCAGCGTCCCGGGACAGTCCTACAATGAGCAGTTCTTC
TRBV9	once	TRBJ2-1	-	CASSPPGSHNEQFF	TGTGCCAGCAGCCCTCCCGGCTCCCACAATGAGCAGTTCTTC
TRBV6-1	-	TRBJ1-5	-	CASSSGTPSNQPQHF	TGTGCCAGCAGTTCCGGGACACCTAGCAATCAGCCCCAGCATTTT
TRBV4-3	-	TRBJ2-7	-	CASSPLQDSYEQYF	TGCGCCAGCAGCCCTTTACAGGACTCCTACGAGCAGTACTTC
TRBV7-8	-	TRBJ2-5	TRBD2	CASTQMAGGQETQYF	TGTGCCAGCACCCAGATGGCGGGGGGCCAAGAGACCCAGTACTTC
TRBV7-8	-	TRBJ2-2	-	CASSGQPGELFF	TGTGCCAGCAGCGGACAACCCGGGGAGCTGTTTTTT
TRBV5-5	-	TRBJ2-7	-	CASSQAYEQYF	TGTGCCAGCAGTCAAGCCTACGAGCAGTACTTC
TRBV2	-	TRBJ2-5	-	CASSDWGQETQYF	TGTGCCAGCAGTGATTGGGGTCAAGAGACCCAGTACTTC
TRBV4-3	-	TRBJ1-1	-	CASSHDETREAFF	TGCGCCAGCAGCCATGATGAGACCCGTGAAGCTTTCTTT
TRBV11-2	-	TRBJ2-3	-	CASSSLDMGDTQYF	TGTGCCAGCAGCTCGCTAGATATGGGAGATACGCAGTATTTT
TRBV7-9	-	TRBJ2-1	TRBD1	CASSPQGYYNEQFF	TGTGCCAGCAGCCCACAGGGGTACTACAATGAGCAGTTCTTC
TRBV13	-	TRBJ1-1	TRBD1	CASSYYRGQKGPEAFF	TGTGCCAGCAGCTACTACCGGGGACAGAAAGGTCCTGAAGCTTTCTTT
TRBV27	-	TRBJ1-5	-	CASRYTGNNQPQHF	TGTGCCAGCAGATACACAGGCAACAATCAGCCCCAGCATTTT
TRBV10-3	once	TRBJ2-2	-	CAIRREAGELFF	TGTGCCATCCGCAGGGAAGCCGGGGAGCTGTTTTTT
TRBV2	-	TRBJ1-2	-	CASSAGVSGATNYGYTF	TGTGCCAGCAGTGCCGGGGTATCGGGGGCAACTAACTATGGCTACACCTTC
TRBV5-1	-	TRBJ2-7	-	CASAPGDSGYEQYF	TGCGCCAGCGCCCCAGGGGATAGCGGTTACGAGCAGTACTTC
TRBV6-6	-	TRBJ1-1	-	CASSYSDRNTEAFF	TGTGCCAGCAGTTACTCGGACAGGAACACTGAAGCTTTCTTT
TRBV2	few	TRBJ1-5	-	CASSRGTLSNQPQHF	TGTGCCAGCAGTCGCGGGACACTTAGCAATCAGCCCCAGCATTTT
TRBV6-5	-	TRBJ1-1	-	CASSPDVGNTEAFF	TGTGCCAGCAGTCCCGACGTGGGGAACACTGAAGCTTTCTTT
TRBV28	-	TRBJ2-3	-	CASSYDIPDTQYF	TGTGCCAGCAGTTATGATATCCCGGATACGCAGTATTTT
TRBV28	-	TRBJ1-5	-	CASSLSGIDGNQPQHF	TGTGCCAGCAGTTTATCGGGAATTGATGGCAATCAGCCCCAGCATTTT
TRBV29-1	-	TRBJ1-1	-	CSAKQGPEAFF	TGCAGCGCAAAACAGGGTCCTGAAGCTTTCTTT
TRBV2	-	TRBJ2-7	TRBD1	CASSGPPGTGAHEQYF	TGTGCCAGCAGTGGCCCCCCAGGGACAGGGGCCCACGAGCAGTACTTC
TRBV10-1	-	TRBJ2-7	TRBD1	CASSDGRGPNYEQYF	TGCGCCAGCAGTGATGGCAGGGGGCCGAACTACGAGCAGTACTTC
TRBV19	-	TRBJ2-7	TRBD1	CASSPLDRSLGEQYF	TGTGCCAGTAGTCCCTTGGACAGGTCTCTGGGGGAGCAGTACTTC
TRBV4-1	-	TRBJ2-5	TRBD1	CASSQATGVQETQYF	TGCGCCAGCAGCCAAGCGACAGGGGTCCAAGAGACCCAGTACTTC
TRBV7-9	once	TRBJ2-7	TRBD1	CASSLVRGQGYEQYF	TGTGCCAGCAGCTTAGTAAGGGGGCAGGGCTACGAGCAGTACTTC
TRBV27	-	TRBJ2-2	-	CASSRAYTGELFF	TGTGCCAGCAGCCGCGCTTACACCGGGGAGCTGTTTTTT
TRBV6-1	-	TRBJ2-7	-	CASSLQGSYEQYF	TGTGCCAGCAGCTTACAAGGGTCCTACGAGCAGTACTTC
TRBV11-2	-	TRBJ2-2	-	CASSPPGLGTGELFF	TGTGCCAGCAGCCCGCCGGGACTTGGCACCGGGGAGCTGTTTTTT
TRBV2	-	TRBJ2-3	TRBD2	CASLAAPRTDTQYF	TGTGCCAGCCTAGCGGCACCCCGCACAGATACGCAGTATTTT
TRBV2	-	TRBJ1-5	TRBD1	CASSRQGSGNQPQHF	TGTGCCAGCAGTCGACAGGGGTCCGGCAATCAGCCCCAGCATTTT
TRBV11-2	-	TRBJ2-1	-	CASSQGGGEQFF	TGTGCCAGCAGCCAGGGGGGAGGTGAGCAGTTCTTC
TRBV29-1	-	TRBJ2-6	TRBD1	CSVEEGTGGPSGANVLTF	TGCAGCGTTGAAGAGGGGACAGGGGGCCCTTCTGGGGCCAACGTCCTGACTTTC
TRBV27	-	TRBJ2-7	TRBD2	CASSPGLAGGSSYEQYF	TGTGCCAGCAGTCCGGGACTAGCGGGGGGGAGCTCCTACGAGCAGTACTTC
TRBV6-5	-	TRBJ2-1	TRBD2	CASSLLAGGRDEQFF	TGTGCCAGCAGTCTTTTGGCGGGGGGTAGGGATGAGCAGTTCTTC
TRBV9	-	TRBJ2-5	-	CASSAPGHGQETQYF	TGTGCCAGCAGCGCACCGGGACACGGCCAAGAGACCCAGTACTTC
TRBV7-9	-	TRBJ1-3	-	CASSHESSGNTIYF	TGTGCCAGCAGCCACGAAAGCTCTGGAAACACCATATATTTT